The source of this T cell receptor (beta chain) is a study of cytomegalovirus exposure and HLA in healthy donors (dated by TCRdb to 2016 to 2017). Concerning the study at large: The 650 to 800 repertoires of the first cohort and the approximately 130 validation repertoires were produced on the same platform, according to a later analysis. The study aimed to test whether cataloging public T cell receptors could reveal signatures of past pathogen exposure. Besides the first cohort of more than 650 subjects, a separate validation cohort made up of 120 different subjects was used. To predict cytomegalovirus infection status, the study brought together high-throughput TCR immunosequencing, statistical association of individual TCRs with disease status, and machine learning.

Results the study describes overall, beyond this receptor: It was suggested by the authors that the approach could potentially be generalized to other disease states and immunological phenotypes. Subsequent analysis determined that TCRs grouped into clusters in the first cohort also showed a tendency toward co-occurrence across the roughly 130 validation repertoires, and about 94% of cluster scores exceeded 0. Most TCR sequences were seen in very few donors, while some public TCRs were found in many individuals. The validation cohort had no HLA typing available for a later analysis, so co-occurrence within that cohort was assessed over all 110 or so repertoires. A total of 150 to 200 TCR beta chains were listed by the study as associated with cytomegalovirus. In both the original and validation cohorts, the classifier was reported to diagnose cytomegalovirus status with high specificity and sensitivity. Three of the identified cytomegalovirus-associated TCR beta chains were confirmed in vitro to be specific for cytomegalovirus antigens.

Receptor amplification or capture employed the immunoSEQ multiplex PCR assay. On the study's bioinformatics: To diagnose cytomegalovirus status from the catalog of TCR beta chain sequences, a statistical classification framework was built. As stored in TCRdb, this immuneACCESS dataset retains in-frame rearrangements with V and J assigned. A fraction of the clones does not appear; measured against another copy, unresolved V genes explain less than half of the discrepancy, and the remainder lacks a known reason. V and J calls and clone size are as listed in that table; D and trimming were resolved from the DNA. Counted in this sample were under 75,000 clones; more than 85% of them appeared once. The ten largest clones add up to roughly 5.2% of the sample. For this clone: Its antigen is unknown. No base quality information exists; no much larger clone differs at one position.

Donors formed part of the validation cohort, which comprised 120 or so subjects and was distinct from the first cohort of several hundred subjects. V lost 2 bases and J lost 0 bases; the stretch between them is 12 bases long. The CDR3 sequence holds 15 residues, the cysteine and phenylalanine included. Left in the record is the CDR3 DNA by itself, 45 bases read in frame from the first base. CDR1 and CDR2 are drawn from the germline V gene: SGHRS, YFSETQ. Recombination connected TRBV5-1 to TRBJ2-7, with TRBD2 perhaps the D gene, on 5 matching bases. The clonotype was recovered from a man aged 18-30 years in good health and CMV-seropositive. The specimen was PBMCs. The nucleotide sequence is TGCGCCAGCAGCTTTAAGAGTGGGAGCTCCTACGAGCAGTACTTC. Its product reads: CASSFKSGSSYEQYF.